These T cell receptor beta chains were read from a single sample in a study of blood T cell repertoires in COVID-19. Clones were sequenced by immunoSEQ multiplex PCR, and TCRdb holds only the in-frame ones, with some missing. The sample holds some 130,000 clones, almost 80% seen once. The sequencing input was peripheral blood. The receptors here all came from a man in his sixties who had recovered from COVID-19. Each CDR3 is given with its conserved first and last residue. The D gene is left open where the match is weak. Clone size is stated in some rows and not others, as once, few, many or a class when expanded.

>TRBJ2-5|once|NA|TRBV18
CASSLRTGETQYF
TGTGCCAGCTCACTAAGGACGGGGGAGACCCAGTACTTC
>TRBJ2-7|NA|TRBD2|TRBV28
CATGTSGGPTYEQYF
TGTGCCACCGGGACTAGCGGGGGGCCGACCTACGAGCAGTACTTC
>TRBJ2-2|NA|TRBD1|TRBV18
CASSPPLGQTPGELFF
TGTGCCAGCTCACCACCCTTGGGACAGACCCCCGGGGAGCTGTTTTTT
>TRBJ2-5|NA|TRBD2|TRBV27
CASSSLAGEHQETQYF
TGTGCCAGCAGTTCCTTAGCGGGAGAACACCAAGAGACCCAGTACTTC
>TRBJ1-4|NA|NA|TRBV6-5
CASSYEGFATNEKLFF
TGTGCCAGCAGTTACGAGGGATTTGCAACTAATGAAAAACTGTTTTTT
>TRBJ1-2|NA|TRBD1|TRBV7-9
CASSAQGQVGYTF
TGTGCCAGCAGCGCCCAGGGACAGGTTGGCTACACCTTC
>TRBJ2-2|NA|TRBD1|TRBV19
CASSPRTGAATGELFF
TGTGCCAGTAGTCCGAGGACAGGAGCAGCCACCGGGGAGCTGTTTTTT
>TRBJ2-7|NA|TRBD1|TRBV6-1
CASSEAMGQGYEQYF
TGTGCCAGCAGTGAAGCAATGGGACAGGGGTACGAGCAGTACTTC
>TRBJ2-7|NA|NA|TRBV11-1
CASTSSYEQYF
TGTGCCAGCACCAGCTCCTACGAGCAGTACTTC
>TRBJ1-1|NA|NA|TRBV9
CASSVGQTRMGTEAFF
TGTGCCAGCAGCGTAGGACAGACCAGGATGGGCACTGAAGCTTTCTTT
>TRBJ1-3|NA|TRBD1|TRBV5-1
CASSSRTGGSGNTIYF
TGCGCCAGCAGCTCGCGGACAGGGGGCTCTGGAAACACCATATATTTT
>TRBJ2-4|NA|TRBD1|TRBV16
CASSPTQGSKNIQYF
TGTGCCAGCAGCCCTACACAGGGGTCCAAAAACATTCAGTACTTC
>TRBJ2-1|NA|TRBD1|TRBV7-8
CASSLGGTGWDRGNEQFF
TGTGCCAGCAGCTTAGGAGGGACCGGGTGGGACAGGGGTAATGAGCAGTTCTTC
>TRBJ2-2|few|TRBD2|TRBV3-1/TRBV3-2
CASSPPGLAGAGELFF
TGTGCCAGCAGCCCTCCGGGACTAGCGGGCGCCGGGGAGCTGTTTTTT
>TRBJ1-2|NA|NA|TRBV5-1
CASSLTGASMGYTF
TGCGCCAGCAGCTTGACCGGAGCCTCTATGGGCTACACCTTC
>TRBJ2-5|NA|TRBD2|TRBV28
CATLRIAGGGETQYF
TGTGCCACCCTCCGGATAGCGGGGGGAGGGGAGACCCAGTACTTC